These T cell receptor beta chains were read from a single sample in a study of response to subunit inactivated influenza vaccine. TCRdb reprocessed the RT-PCR reads via MiXCR and lists one record per CDR3 protein. The repertoire holds 500,000 to 600,000 distinct CDR3 sequences, roughly 10% seen once, with approximately 11% in the top ten. Another study also made use of these data, one on T cells expressing NK-cell markers.

The material was PBMCs from blood, obtained on the day of vaccination. The receptors come from a man aged 45-60 years who received an inactivated influenza vaccine. Both conserved end residues are part of each CDR3. Clone size is shown for a subset of rows, as once, few, many or a class of expanded clone.

J gene: TRBJ2-1
V gene: TRBV3-1
clone size: .
CDR3 protein: CASSQDKGTYNEQFF

J gene: TRBJ2-1
V gene: TRBV6-5
clone size: many
CDR3 protein: CASSFRSSYNEQFF

J gene: TRBJ1-6
V gene: TRBV7-2
clone size: .
CDR3 protein: CASSLDGQVGNSPLHF

J gene: TRBJ2-5
V gene: TRBV6-2/TRBV6-3
clone size: few
CDR3 protein: CASRNDRNWQETQYF

J gene: TRBJ2-3
V gene: TRBV6-1
clone size: few
CDR3 protein: CASSSSGGRGSTDTQYF

J gene: TRBJ2-1
V gene: TRBV12-3/TRBV12-4
clone size: many
CDR3 protein: CASSPSGRGSYNEQFF

J gene: TRBJ1-3
V gene: TRBV4-2
clone size: .
CDR3 protein: CASSQLIKGIGNTIYF

J gene: TRBJ1-1
V gene: TRBV12-3/TRBV12-4
clone size: few
CDR3 protein: CATGTGGIKAFF

J gene: TRBJ2-2
V gene: TRBV7-8
clone size: .
CDR3 protein: CASQLSVKNTGELFF

J gene: TRBJ2-2
V gene: TRBV4-1
clone size: few
CDR3 protein: CASSQDVASGAGELFF

J gene: TRBJ2-7
V gene: TRBV7-2
clone size: few
CDR3 protein: CASSLARGISYEQYF

J gene: TRBJ2-6
V gene: TRBV18
clone size: .
CDR3 protein: CASSPRHPGANVLTF

J gene: TRBJ2-7
V gene: TRBV20-1
clone size: .
CDR3 protein: CSARDQSRGFNEQYF

J gene: TRBJ2-1
V gene: TRBV9
clone size: .
CDR3 protein: CASSVNRLGRFYNEQFF

J gene: TRBJ2-4
V gene: TRBV29-1
clone size: few
CDR3 protein: CSVILWGRGAENIQYF

J gene: TRBJ2-1
V gene: TRBV28
clone size: few
CDR3 protein: CASLRREGSYNEQFF

J gene: TRBJ1-1
V gene: TRBV20-1
clone size: .
CDR3 protein: CSAKVGASRTEAFF

J gene: TRBJ2-1
V gene: TRBV27
clone size: few
CDR3 protein: CASSFQGVGYNEQFF

J gene: TRBJ2-1
V gene: TRBV20-1
clone size: few
CDR3 protein: CSATRGGNMVQFF

J gene: TRBJ1-1
V gene: TRBV28
clone size: .
CDR3 protein: CASSLRAEAFF

J gene: TRBJ2-1
V gene: TRBV12-3/TRBV12-4
clone size: many
CDR3 protein: CASSLGSGAVGNEQFF

J gene: TRBJ2-7
V gene: TRBV7-2
clone size: many
CDR3 protein: CASSFPDSYEQYF

J gene: TRBJ2-1
V gene: TRBV5-1
clone size: .
CDR3 protein: CASSPAGTSFHEQFF

J gene: TRBJ2-3
V gene: TRBV15
clone size: .
CDR3 protein: CATSRDYRGTDTQYF

J gene: TRBJ2-7
V gene: TRBV5-1
clone size: .
CDR3 protein: CVSSLVGLEQYF

J gene: TRBJ1-2
V gene: TRBV5-1
clone size: .
CDR3 protein: CASSLDPGGLYGYTF

J gene: TRBJ1-2
V gene: TRBV4-3
clone size: few
CDR3 protein: CASSQEVDVYAYTF

J gene: TRBJ2-7
V gene: TRBV2
clone size: few
CDR3 protein: CATLGQGAGEQYF

J gene: TRBJ2-1
V gene: TRBV12-3/TRBV12-4
clone size: few
CDR3 protein: CASSYRAGYNEQFF

J gene: TRBJ1-2
V gene: TRBV5-1
clone size: few
CDR3 protein: CASSRMDRTGYTF

J gene: TRBJ2-1
V gene: TRBV15
clone size: few
CDR3 protein: CATSRAGEGYNEQFF

J gene: TRBJ2-7
V gene: TRBV5-1
clone size: many
CDR3 protein: CASRFEDPYEQYF

J gene: TRBJ2-2
V gene: TRBV5-1
clone size: .
CDR3 protein: CASSPGLAGVENTGELFF

J gene: TRBJ2-1
V gene: TRBV15
clone size: few
CDR3 protein: CATSPHQGAEQFF

J gene: TRBJ1-2
V gene: TRBV15
clone size: few
CDR3 protein: CATSRGGGNYGYTF

J gene: TRBJ2-5
V gene: TRBV19
clone size: once
CDR3 protein: CASSIVGLQETQYF

J gene: TRBJ2-1
V gene: TRBV5-5
clone size: few
CDR3 protein: CASSFLLGFNEQFF

J gene: TRBJ2-5
V gene: TRBV24-1
clone size: many
CDR3 protein: CATSDSTGTSGSMMETQYF

J gene: TRBJ2-2
V gene: TRBV28
clone size: few
CDR3 protein: CASSSARSTGELFF

J gene: TRBJ2-7
V gene: TRBV29-1
clone size: few
CDR3 protein: CSVEEGHLYEQYF

J gene: TRBJ2-7
V gene: TRBV29-1
clone size: many
CDR3 protein: CSVGGLAGGYEQYF

J gene: TRBJ2-4
V gene: TRBV7-2
clone size: few
CDR3 protein: CASSTGTSSNIQYF

J gene: TRBJ2-2
V gene: TRBV14
clone size: .
CDR3 protein: CASTPGGNTGELFF

J gene: TRBJ2-1
V gene: TRBV4-2
clone size: .
CDR3 protein: CASSPRHGTSMDEQFF

J gene: TRBJ2-5
V gene: TRBV15
clone size: few
CDR3 protein: CATSQNSQETQYF

J gene: TRBJ2-1
V gene: TRBV7-9
clone size: few
CDR3 protein: CASSIQGAINEQFF

J gene: TRBJ2-1
V gene: TRBV5-1
clone size: .
CDR3 protein: CASSLEGGTTSIGSYNEQFF

J gene: TRBJ2-7
V gene: TRBV2
clone size: .
CDR3 protein: CASSEAYGRTYEQYF

J gene: TRBJ1-1
V gene: TRBV12-3/TRBV12-4
clone size: few
CDR3 protein: CASSRNPRDTEAFF

J gene: TRBJ2-1
V gene: TRBV28
clone size: many
CDR3 protein: CASNLAESYNEQFF

J gene: TRBJ2-2
V gene: TRBV5-1
clone size: few
CDR3 protein: CASSSGPGIGYGELFF

J gene: TRBJ2-1
V gene: TRBV27
clone size: .
CDR3 protein: CASSPSGGGGYNEQFF